The sequence of this T cell receptor beta chain was determined in a study of blood T cell repertoires in COVID-19 (dated by TCRdb to the early 2020s). Regarding the study in general: The collaborator samples originated in the United States, Italy and Spain and spanned the acute and convalescent phases of COVID-19. Samples came from the ongoing ImmuneRACE study (first 160 participants) plus 1,254 subjects from 6 global collaborators. The prospective study material was composed of cDNA or gDNA derived from T cells, B-cell-depleted T cells, or PBMCs. Subjects who had been exposed to COVID-19, were actively infected with it, or had recovered from it provided the deeply sampled blood TCRbeta repertoires that made up the dataset. Where available, HLA class I and class II types were obtained from metadata supplied by the sample provider rather than from assay-based typing. The repertoires were made available in a free public database intended to serve as a resource for research on the immune response to SARS-CoV-2. Nearly every sample came with metadata listing a de-identified subject ID, COVID-19 status, age in years and sex.

Overall results and qualifications from the work: The quantity of clinical and demographic metadata differed by source and by participant and was supplied without curation.

TCRbeta CDR3 regions were amplified from genomic DNA using the immunoSEQ Assay, a bias-controlled multiplex PCR. The authors processed their data as follows. Within the assay, amplification of reference gene primers was used to estimate how many nucleated cells each sample contained. To quantify the absolute abundance of each unique TCRbeta CDR3 rearrangement, sequence reads were collapsed and filtered. Productive Simpson clonality was computed per sample as the square root of Simpson's diversity index over productive rearrangements. TCRdb limited this immuneACCESS table to in-frame rearrangements with V and J called. A share of clones is missing; checked studies link under half to unresolved V genes, and the rest is unexplained. V and J calls and clone size are copied from that table; D and trimming were computed from the DNA. This sample is represented by over 35,000 clones; roughly 90% of them were singletons. The ten most abundant clones make up about 8.6% of the sample.

To note about this clone: Its binding antigen is unknown. Base qualities are not provided; no much larger clone lies one nucleotide away.

Collaborating institutions collected whole blood in K2EDTA tubes following their own protocols. Collaborator samples were shipped for TCRbeta analysis as frozen whole blood, isolated PBMCs, or DNA extracted from either sample type. V lost 3 bases and J lost 1 base; the stretch between them is 7 bases long. The germline V gene gives CDR1 as SGHNT and CDR2 as YENEEA. The CDR3 runs 14 amino acids, cysteine and phenylalanine included. The DNA shown is the 42-base CDR3, in frame from base 1. The V and J genes are TRBV11-3 and TRBJ2-1; the D gene is perhaps TRBD1, from 5 matching bases. The specimen was peripheral blood. The source of this sequence is a man between 60 and 70 years old with active COVID-19. The nucleotides are TGTGCCAGCAGCTTTGACAGTTCCTACAATGAGCAGTTCTTC. Its protein reads: CASSFDSSYNEQFF. With the portions outside the CDR3 filled from the reference TRBV11-3 and TRBJ2-1 genes, the complete variable region becomes EAGVVQSPRYKIIEKKQPVAFWCNPISGHNTLYWYLQNLGQGPELLIRYENEEAVDDSQLPKDRFSAERLKGVDSTLKIQPAELGDSAVYLCASSFDSSYNEQFFGPGTRLTVL.